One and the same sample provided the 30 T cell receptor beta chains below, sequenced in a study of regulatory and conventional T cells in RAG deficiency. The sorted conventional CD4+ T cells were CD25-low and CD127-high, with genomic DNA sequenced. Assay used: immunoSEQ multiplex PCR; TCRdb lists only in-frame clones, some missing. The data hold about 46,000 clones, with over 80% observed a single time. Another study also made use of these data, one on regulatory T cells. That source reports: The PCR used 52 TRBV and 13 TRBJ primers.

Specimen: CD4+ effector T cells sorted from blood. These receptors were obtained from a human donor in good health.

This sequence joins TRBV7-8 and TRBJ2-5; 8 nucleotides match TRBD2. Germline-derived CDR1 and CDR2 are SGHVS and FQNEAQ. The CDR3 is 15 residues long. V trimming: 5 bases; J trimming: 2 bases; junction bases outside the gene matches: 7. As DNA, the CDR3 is TGTGCCAGCAGCATCCAGGGACTAGAACAAGAGACCCAGTACTTC. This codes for CASSIQGLEQETQYF. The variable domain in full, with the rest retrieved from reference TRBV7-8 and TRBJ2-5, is GAGVSQSPRYKVAKRGQDVALRCDPISGHVSLFWYQQALGQGPEFLTYFQNEAQLDKSGLPSDRFFAERPEGSVSTLKIQRTQQEDSAVYLCASSIQGLEQETQYFGPGTRLLVL.

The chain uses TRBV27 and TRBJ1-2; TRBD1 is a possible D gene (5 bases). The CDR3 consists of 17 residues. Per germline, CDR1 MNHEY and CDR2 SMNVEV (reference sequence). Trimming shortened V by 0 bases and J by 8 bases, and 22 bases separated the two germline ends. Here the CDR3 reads CASSLSRIVERGRGYTF. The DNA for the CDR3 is TGTGCCAGCAGTTTATCTCGAATAGTCGAAAGGGGTAGGGGCTACACCTTC.

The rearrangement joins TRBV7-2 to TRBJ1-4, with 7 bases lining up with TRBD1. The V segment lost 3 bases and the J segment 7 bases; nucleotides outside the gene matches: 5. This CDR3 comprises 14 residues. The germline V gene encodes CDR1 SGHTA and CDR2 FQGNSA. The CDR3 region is CASSLRGLSEKLFF. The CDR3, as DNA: TGTGCCAGCAGCTTGAGGGGGCTTAGTGAAAAACTGTTTTTT.

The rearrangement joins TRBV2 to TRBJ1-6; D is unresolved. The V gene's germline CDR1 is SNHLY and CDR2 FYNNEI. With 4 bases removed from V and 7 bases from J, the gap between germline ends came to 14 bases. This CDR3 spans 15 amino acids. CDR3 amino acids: CASSGLGQENSPLHF. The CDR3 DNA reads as TGTGCCAGCAGTGGCCTAGGGCAGGAGAATTCACCCCTCCACTTT.

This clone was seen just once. The CDR3 region has the DNA TGTGCCTGTCGGGGAGCGGGAGGGCCTGGAGATACGCAGTATTTT. Translated, it gives CACRGAGGPGDTQYF. The chain has TRBV30 and TRBJ2-3, with 10 bases matching TRBD2. Unmatched junction bases numbered 11, after V lost 6 bases and J lost 5 bases. CDR3 length equals 15 residues. The germline gives CDR1 GTSNPN, CDR2 SVGIG (reference sequence). Based on the CDR3 plus reference TRBV30 and TRBJ2-3, the full variable domain is SQTIHQWPATLVQPVGSPLSLECTVEGTSNPNLYWYRQAAGRGLQLLFYSVGIGQISSEVPQNLSASRPQDRQFILSSKKLLLSDSGFYLCACRGAGGPGDTQYFGPGTRLTVL.

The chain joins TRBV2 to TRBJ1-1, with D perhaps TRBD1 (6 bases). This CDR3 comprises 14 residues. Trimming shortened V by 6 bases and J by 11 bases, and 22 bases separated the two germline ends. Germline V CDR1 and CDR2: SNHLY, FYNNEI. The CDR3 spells CASRQTGSLRDAFF. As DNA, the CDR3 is TGTGCCAGCAGGCAGACAGGTTCTCTTAGGGATGCTTTCTTT. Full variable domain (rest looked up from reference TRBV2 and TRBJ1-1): EPEVTQTPSHQVTQMGQEVILRCVPISNHLYFYWYRQILGQKVEFLVSFYNNEISEKSEIFDDQFSVERPDGSNFTLKIRSTKLEDSAMYFCASRQTGSLRDAFFGQGTRLTVV.

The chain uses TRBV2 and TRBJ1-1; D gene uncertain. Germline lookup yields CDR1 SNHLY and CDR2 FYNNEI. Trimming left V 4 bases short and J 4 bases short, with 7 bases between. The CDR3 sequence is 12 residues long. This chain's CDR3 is CASSGQATEAFF. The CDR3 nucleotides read TGTGCCAGCAGTGGCCAAGCCACTGAAGCTTTCTTT.

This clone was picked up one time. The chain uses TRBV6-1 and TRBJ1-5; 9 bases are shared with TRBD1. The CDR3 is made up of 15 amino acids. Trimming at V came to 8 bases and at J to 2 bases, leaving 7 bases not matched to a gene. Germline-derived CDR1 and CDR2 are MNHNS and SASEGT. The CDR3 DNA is TGTGCCAGCGCGGACAGGGGAGGCGGCAATCAGCCCCAGCATTTT. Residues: CASADRGGGNQPQHF.

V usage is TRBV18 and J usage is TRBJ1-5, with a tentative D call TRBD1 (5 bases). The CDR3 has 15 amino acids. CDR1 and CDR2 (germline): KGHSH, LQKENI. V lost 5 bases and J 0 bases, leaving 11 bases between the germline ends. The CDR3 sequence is CASSEGQDSNQPQHF. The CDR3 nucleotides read TGTGCCAGCTCAGAAGGACAAGATAGCAATCAGCCCCAGCATTTT. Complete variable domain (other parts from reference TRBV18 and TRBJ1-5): NAGVMQNPRHLVRRRGQEARLRCSPMKGHSHVYWYRQLPEEGLKFMVYLQKENIIDESGMPKERFSAEFPKEGPSILRIQQVVRGDSAAYFCASSEGQDSNQPQHFGDGTRLSIL.

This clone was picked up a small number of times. CDR3 region: CASTPTGLFNEKLFF. DNA for the CDR3: TGTGCCAGTACCCCAACAGGGCTGTTCAATGAAAAACTGTTTTTT. V usage is TRBV19 and J usage is TRBJ1-4; tentative D call: TRBD1 (6 bases). The CDR3 runs to 15 residues. V was trimmed by 7 bases and J by 5 bases, leaving 17 bases between them. Germline CDR1 reads LNHDA; CDR2 reads SQIVND (reference sequence).

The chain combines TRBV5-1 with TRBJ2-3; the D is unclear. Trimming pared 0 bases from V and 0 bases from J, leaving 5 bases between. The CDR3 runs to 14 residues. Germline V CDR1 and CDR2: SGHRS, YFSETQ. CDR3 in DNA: TGCGCCAGCAGCTTGGGGGGTAGCACAGATACGCAGTATTTT. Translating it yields CASSLGGSTDTQYF.

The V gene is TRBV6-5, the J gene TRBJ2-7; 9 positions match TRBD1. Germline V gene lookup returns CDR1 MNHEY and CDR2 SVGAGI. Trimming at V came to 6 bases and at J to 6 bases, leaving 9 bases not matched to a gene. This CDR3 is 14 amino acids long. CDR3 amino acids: CASREGQGLFEQYF. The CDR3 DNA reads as TGTGCCAGCAGAGAGGGACAGGGTCTATTCGAGCAGTACTTC.

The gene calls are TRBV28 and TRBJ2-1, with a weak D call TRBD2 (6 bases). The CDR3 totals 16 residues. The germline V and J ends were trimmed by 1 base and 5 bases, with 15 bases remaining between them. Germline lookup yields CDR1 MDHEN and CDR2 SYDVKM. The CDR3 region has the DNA TGTGCCAGCAGTTTATCGGAGGGGTTCGGAGACAATGAGCAGTTCTTC. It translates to CASSLSEGFGDNEQFF.

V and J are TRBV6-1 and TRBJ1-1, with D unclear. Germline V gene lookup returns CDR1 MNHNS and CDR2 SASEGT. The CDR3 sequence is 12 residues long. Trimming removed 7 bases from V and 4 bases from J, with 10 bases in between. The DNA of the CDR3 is TGTGCCAGCACCGAAGTTCGCACTGAAGCTTTCTTT. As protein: CASTEVRTEAFF.

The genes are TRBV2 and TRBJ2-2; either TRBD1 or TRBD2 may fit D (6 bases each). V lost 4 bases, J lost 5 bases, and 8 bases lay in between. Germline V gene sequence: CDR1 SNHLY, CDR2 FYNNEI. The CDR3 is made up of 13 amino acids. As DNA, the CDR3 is TGTGCCAGCAGTGTAGGGGGGACCGGGGAGCTGTTTTTT. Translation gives CASSVGGTGELFF. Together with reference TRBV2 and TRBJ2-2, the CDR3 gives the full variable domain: EPEVTQTPSHQVTQMGQEVILRCVPISNHLYFYWYRQILGQKVEFLVSFYNNEISEKSEIFDDQFSVERPDGSNFTLKIRSTKLEDSAMYFCASSVGGTGELFFGEGSRLTVL.

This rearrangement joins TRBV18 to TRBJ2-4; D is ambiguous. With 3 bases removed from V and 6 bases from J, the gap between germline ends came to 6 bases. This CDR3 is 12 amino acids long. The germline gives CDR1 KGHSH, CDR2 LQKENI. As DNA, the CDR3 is TGTGCCAGCTCACCCTTTTTAAACATTCAGTACTTC. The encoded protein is CASSPFLNIQYF.

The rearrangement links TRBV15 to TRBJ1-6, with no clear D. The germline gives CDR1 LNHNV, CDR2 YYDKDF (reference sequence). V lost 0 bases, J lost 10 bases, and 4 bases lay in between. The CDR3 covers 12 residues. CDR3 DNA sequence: TGTGCCACCAGCAGAGATATATCACCCCTCCACTTT. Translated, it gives CATSRDISPLHF.

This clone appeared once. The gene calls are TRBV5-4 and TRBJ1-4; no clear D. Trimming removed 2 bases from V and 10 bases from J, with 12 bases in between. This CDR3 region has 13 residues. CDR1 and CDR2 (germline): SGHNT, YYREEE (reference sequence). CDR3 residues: CASSFDSRGKLFF. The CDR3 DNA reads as TGTGCCAGCAGCTTTGATAGTCGGGGAAAACTGTTTTTT.

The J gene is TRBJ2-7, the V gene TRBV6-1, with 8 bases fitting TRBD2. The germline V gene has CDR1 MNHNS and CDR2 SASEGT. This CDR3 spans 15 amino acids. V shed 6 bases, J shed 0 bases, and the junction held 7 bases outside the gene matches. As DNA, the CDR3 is TGTGCCAGCAGATTTAGCGGGATGGGCTCCTACGAGCAGTACTTC. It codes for CASRFSGMGSYEQYF.

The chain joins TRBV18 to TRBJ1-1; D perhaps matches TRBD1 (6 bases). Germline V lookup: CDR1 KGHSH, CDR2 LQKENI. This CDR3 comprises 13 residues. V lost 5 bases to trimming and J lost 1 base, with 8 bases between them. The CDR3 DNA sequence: TGTGCCAGCTCATCGGACAGGAACACTGAAGCTTTCTTT. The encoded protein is CASSSDRNTEAFF.

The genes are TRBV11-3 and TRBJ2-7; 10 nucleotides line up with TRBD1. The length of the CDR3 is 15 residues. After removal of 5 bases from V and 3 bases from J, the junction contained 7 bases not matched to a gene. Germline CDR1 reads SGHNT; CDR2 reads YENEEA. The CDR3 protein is CASSKLGTGDYEQYF. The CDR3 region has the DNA TGTGCCAGCAGCAAACTAGGGACAGGGGACTACGAGCAGTACTTC.

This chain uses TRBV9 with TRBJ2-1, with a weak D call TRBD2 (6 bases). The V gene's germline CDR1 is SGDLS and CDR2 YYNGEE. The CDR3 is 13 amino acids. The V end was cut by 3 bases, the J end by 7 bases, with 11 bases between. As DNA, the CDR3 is TGTGCCAGCAGCGGGGGGGTGAGTAATGAGCAGTTCTTC. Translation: CASSGGVSNEQFF.

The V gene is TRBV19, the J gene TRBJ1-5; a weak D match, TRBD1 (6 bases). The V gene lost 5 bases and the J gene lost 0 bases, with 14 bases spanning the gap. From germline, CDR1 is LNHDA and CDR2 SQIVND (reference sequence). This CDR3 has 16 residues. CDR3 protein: CASSSGHLYSNQPQHF. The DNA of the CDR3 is TGTGCCAGTAGTTCGGGACACCTATATAGCAATCAGCCCCAGCATTTT.

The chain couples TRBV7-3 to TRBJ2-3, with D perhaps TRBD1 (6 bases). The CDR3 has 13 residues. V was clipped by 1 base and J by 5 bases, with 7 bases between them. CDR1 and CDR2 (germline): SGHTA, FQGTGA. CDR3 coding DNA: TGTGCCAGCAGCTTAAAGGGGGTAGATACGCAGTATTTT. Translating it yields CASSLKGVDTQYF.

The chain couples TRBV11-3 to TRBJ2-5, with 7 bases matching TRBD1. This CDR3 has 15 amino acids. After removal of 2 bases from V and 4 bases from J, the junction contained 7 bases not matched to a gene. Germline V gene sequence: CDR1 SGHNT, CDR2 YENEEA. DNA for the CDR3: TGTGCCAGCAGCTTAAACCAGGGGGTCGCAGAGACCCAGTACTTC. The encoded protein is CASSLNQGVAETQYF.

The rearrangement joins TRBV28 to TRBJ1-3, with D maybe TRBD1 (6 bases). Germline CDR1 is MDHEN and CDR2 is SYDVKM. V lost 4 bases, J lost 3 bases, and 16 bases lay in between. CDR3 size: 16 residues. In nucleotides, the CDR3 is TGTGCCAGCAGTTCGATAACAGGGACCGTTGGAAACACCATATATTTT. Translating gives CASSSITGTVGNTIYF.

CDR3 protein: CASSLDPSPYNEQFF. The CDR3 bases are TGTGCCAGCAGCTTAGACCCTAGCCCCTACAATGAGCAGTTCTTC. The gene calls are TRBV5-5 and TRBJ2-1, with a weak D call TRBD2 (5 bases). V lost 2 bases, J lost 2 bases, and 11 bases lay in between. This CDR3 contains 15 residues. Germline V CDR1 and CDR2: SGHKS, YYEKEE (reference sequence).

CDR3 sequence reads: CASSLVLAGGYRDEQFF. CDR3 nucleotide sequence: TGCGCCAGCAGCTTGGTGCTAGCGGGAGGGTATCGGGATGAGCAGTTCTTC. J is TRBJ2-1 and V is TRBV5-1, with 12 bases identical to TRBD2. V dropped 0 bases and J dropped 8; count of bases not matched to a gene: 9. CDR3 length: 17 residues. Germline values: CDR1 SGHRS, CDR2 YFSETQ.

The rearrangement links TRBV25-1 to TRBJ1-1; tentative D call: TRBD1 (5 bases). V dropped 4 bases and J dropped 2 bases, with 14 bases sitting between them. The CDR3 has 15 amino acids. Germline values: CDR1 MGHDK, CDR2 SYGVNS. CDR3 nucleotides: TGTGCCAGCAGTGGGCGGGGGGTAATTAACACTGAAGCTTTCTTT. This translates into CASSGRGVINTEAFF.

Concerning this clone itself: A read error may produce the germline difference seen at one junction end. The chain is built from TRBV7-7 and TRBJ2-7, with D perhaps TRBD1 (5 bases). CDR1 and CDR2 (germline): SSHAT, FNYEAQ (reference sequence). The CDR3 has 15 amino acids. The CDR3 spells CASSLPVVGHPEQYF. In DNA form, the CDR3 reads TGTGCTAGCAGCCTCCCGGTTGTCGGACACCCGGAGCAGTACTTC.